The clone carrying this TCR beta chain occurred many times. Its antigen remains unknown. Sample time point: sample taken at primary tumor resection. Unsorted samples of tumor, nontumor lung or frozen PBMC had their whole RNA sequenced. Donors were fewer than 90 untreated early-stage non-small cell lung cancer patients. The data derive from a study of spatial heterogeneity in lung cancer. Study context: TCR and UMI combinations that were unique each appeared, on average, more than ten times in raw reads. Points from the study as a whole: Whereas they appeared in blood less at follow-up, ubiquitous expanded tumor TCRs appeared there more at resection.

From the 5' RACE reads, TCRdb called clonotypes with MiXCR, one entry per CDR3 protein. The table shows around 40,000 distinct CDR3 sequences, with around 5.8% occurring only once. V gave up 10 bases and J gave up 6 bases; unmatched junction bases: 9. Germline V gives CDR1 MNHEY, CDR2 SMNVEV (reference sequence). This CDR3 has 13 amino acids. The TCR originated in a male donor with early-stage non-small cell lung cancer. The input for sequencing was PBMCs, taken at surgery. The genes are TRBV27 and TRBJ1-5, with 7 positions matching TRBD1. DNA for the CDR3: TGTGCCACCTCAACCACAGGGGTTCAGCCCCAGCATTTT. It translates to CATSTTGVQPQHF.